A selection of T cell receptor beta chains follows, all from one sample in a study of cytotoxic CD8 clonotypes in ibrutinib-treated CLL. Some clones are missing from TCRdb's copy, which holds only in-frame ones; the method was immunoSEQ multiplex PCR. The sample holds some 290,000 clones, roughly 85% seen once. The sample was PBMCs, taken before ibrutinib treatment. The source is a human donor with chronic lymphocytic leukemia. The CDR3 runs from the conserved cysteine through the conserved F or W. A D gene is named only where the DNA matches it firmly. Rows may omit the clone size; those that give it use once, few, many or a size class.

CDR3 protein: CASSFSAGRYEQYF; CDR3 DNA: TGTGCCAGCAGCTTTTCGGCAGGACGGTACGAGCAGTACTTC; V gene: TRBV7-9; D gene: NA; J gene: TRBJ2-7; clone size: NA
CDR3 protein: CSALTALAGEQYF; CDR3 DNA: TGCAGCGCCCTGACAGCCCTCGCGGGCGAGCAGTACTTC; V gene: TRBV29-1; D gene: NA; J gene: TRBJ2-7; clone size: NA
CDR3 protein: CAGSIGVGGNQPQHF; CDR3 DNA: TGTGCCGGATCGATTGGGGTAGGGGGCAATCAGCCCCAGCATTTT; V gene: TRBV6-1; D gene: NA; J gene: TRBJ1-5; clone size: NA
CDR3 protein: CAWSRDNNYGYTF; CDR3 DNA: TGTGCCTGGAGTAGGGACAACAACTATGGCTACACCTTC; V gene: TRBV30; D gene: NA; J gene: TRBJ1-2; clone size: NA
CDR3 protein: CASKSGRVYNEQFF; CDR3 DNA: TGTGCCAGTAAGAGCGGGAGGGTTTACAATGAGCAGTTCTTC; V gene: TRBV19; D gene: TRBD2; J gene: TRBJ2-1; clone size: NA
CDR3 protein: CSVTDRQETQYF; CDR3 DNA: TGCAGCGTTACGGACAGACAAGAGACCCAGTACTTC; V gene: TRBV29-1; D gene: NA; J gene: TRBJ2-5; clone size: once
CDR3 protein: CASSLNPSGSTDTQYF; CDR3 DNA: TGTGCCAGCAGCTTAAATCCTAGCGGGAGCACAGATACGCAGTATTTT; V gene: TRBV7-3; D gene: TRBD2; J gene: TRBJ2-3; clone size: NA
CDR3 protein: CASSDAGYEQYF; CDR3 DNA: TGTGCCAGCAGCGATGCGGGCTACGAGCAGTACTTC; V gene: TRBV7-3; D gene: NA; J gene: TRBJ2-7; clone size: NA
CDR3 protein: CASSLDLPNTEAFF; CDR3 DNA: TGTGCCAGCAGCTTGGATTTACCGAACACTGAAGCTTTCTTT; V gene: TRBV5-4; D gene: NA; J gene: TRBJ1-1; clone size: few
CDR3 protein: CASSQDRGINQPQHF; CDR3 DNA: TGTGCCAGCAGCCAAGATCGGGGGATTAATCAGCCCCAGCATTTT; V gene: TRBV4-2; D gene: NA; J gene: TRBJ1-5; clone size: NA
CDR3 protein: CASRKGDLNTGELFF; CDR3 DNA: TGTGCCAGTAGAAAGGGGGACCTGAACACCGGGGAGCTGTTTTTT; V gene: TRBV19; D gene: NA; J gene: TRBJ2-2; clone size: few
CDR3 protein: CATSRSGTMDGSYEQYF; CDR3 DNA: TGTGCCACCAGCAGATCGGGGACGATGGATGGGTCCTACGAGCAGTACTTC; V gene: TRBV15; D gene: NA; J gene: TRBJ2-7; clone size: NA
CDR3 protein: CASSSLAGAVDTQYF; CDR3 DNA: TGTGCCAGCAGCTCACTAGCGGGAGCGGTAGATACGCAGTATTTT; V gene: TRBV7-3; D gene: TRBD2; J gene: TRBJ2-3; clone size: NA
CDR3 protein: CASSEGPPGANVLTF; CDR3 DNA: TGCGCCAGCAGCGAAGGCCCGCCTGGGGCCAACGTCCTGACTTTC; V gene: TRBV5-1; D gene: NA; J gene: TRBJ2-6; clone size: few
CDR3 protein: CASSLGRLAESYEQYF; CDR3 DNA: TGCGCCAGCAGCTTGGGACGACTAGCGGAGAGCTACGAGCAGTACTTC; V gene: TRBV5-1; D gene: TRBD2; J gene: TRBJ2-7; clone size: NA
CDR3 protein: CAWSVRWGAGGNTIYF; CDR3 DNA: TGTGCCTGGAGTGTACGGTGGGGGGCTGGTGGAAACACCATATATTTT; V gene: TRBV30; D gene: NA; J gene: TRBJ1-3; clone size: NA
CDR3 protein: CAWNPHFGGTGANYGYTF; CDR3 DNA: TGTGCCTGGAATCCTCACTTTGGGGGGACAGGGGCTAACTATGGCTACACCTTC; V gene: TRBV30; D gene: TRBD1; J gene: TRBJ1-2; clone size: NA
CDR3 protein: CASSPRGAQMNTEAFF; CDR3 DNA: TGTGCCAGCAGCCCTAGGGGCGCCCAGATGAACACTGAAGCTTTCTTT; V gene: TRBV9; D gene: NA; J gene: TRBJ1-1; clone size: NA
CDR3 protein: CASSSAVSEQYF; CDR3 DNA: TGCGCCAGCAGTTCCGCGGTTAGTGAGCAGTACTTC; V gene: TRBV10-1; D gene: NA; J gene: TRBJ2-7; clone size: NA
CDR3 protein: CAWSQAGGWANEKLFF; CDR3 DNA: TGTGCCTGGAGTCAGGCAGGAGGATGGGCTAATGAAAAACTGTTTTTT; V gene: TRBV30; D gene: NA; J gene: TRBJ1-4; clone size: NA
CDR3 protein: CASSQGNEKLFF; CDR3 DNA: TGTGCCAGCAGTCAGGGGAATGAAAAACTGTTTTTT; V gene: TRBV28; D gene: NA; J gene: TRBJ1-4; clone size: NA
CDR3 protein: CASSLALAYYNEQFF; CDR3 DNA: TGCGCCAGCAGCTTGGCCCTAGCGTACTACAATGAGCAGTTCTTC; V gene: TRBV5-1; D gene: NA; J gene: TRBJ2-1; clone size: once
CDR3 protein: CASSRGQETYEQYF; CDR3 DNA: TGTGCCAGCAGCCGGGGACAGGAAACCTACGAGCAGTACTTC; V gene: TRBV5-4; D gene: TRBD1; J gene: TRBJ2-7; clone size: NA
CDR3 protein: CASTRNPGPAGRSNQPQHF; CDR3 DNA: TGTGCCAGCACCCGAAACCCCGGACCAGCCGGGAGGAGCAATCAGCCCCAGCATTTT; V gene: TRBV11-3; D gene: NA; J gene: TRBJ1-5; clone size: NA
CDR3 protein: CASSQEMGVGGYTF; CDR3 DNA: TGCGCCAGCAGCCAAGAAATGGGAGTCGGTGGCTACACCTTC; V gene: TRBV4-3; D gene: NA; J gene: TRBJ1-2; clone size: NA
CDR3 protein: CATSREVIGTGSYEQYF; CDR3 DNA: TGTGCCACCAGCAGGGAAGTTATCGGGACAGGGAGCTACGAGCAGTACTTC; V gene: TRBV15; D gene: TRBD1; J gene: TRBJ2-7; clone size: NA
CDR3 protein: CSVDLIQGNYGYTF; CDR3 DNA: TGCAGCGTTGACCTTATCCAGGGAAACTATGGCTACACCTTC; V gene: TRBV29-1; D gene: NA; J gene: TRBJ1-2; clone size: NA
CDR3 protein: CASSATSGANYNEQFF; CDR3 DNA: TGTGCCAGCAGCGCAACTAGCGGGGCTAATTACAATGAGCAGTTCTTC; V gene: TRBV9; D gene: TRBD2; J gene: TRBJ2-1; clone size: NA
CDR3 protein: CASSIPGGQPQHF; CDR3 DNA: TGTGCCAGTAGTATACCCGGGGGCCAGCCCCAGCATTTT; V gene: TRBV19; D gene: NA; J gene: TRBJ1-5; clone size: few
CDR3 protein: CASSSAVARYEQYF; CDR3 DNA: TGCGCCAGCAGCTCGGCCGTAGCGCGCTACGAGCAGTACTTC; V gene: TRBV5-1; D gene: NA; J gene: TRBJ2-7; clone size: NA
CDR3 protein: CASSHLPTSGSYEQYF; CDR3 DNA: TGCGCCAGCAGCCACCTCCCGACTAGCGGGAGCTACGAGCAGTACTTC; V gene: TRBV4-1; D gene: TRBD2; J gene: TRBJ2-7; clone size: NA
CDR3 protein: CASGQTGVTSGANVLTF; CDR3 DNA: TGCGCCAGCGGACAGACAGGGGTCACCTCTGGGGCCAACGTCCTGACTTTC; V gene: TRBV5-1; D gene: TRBD1; J gene: TRBJ2-6; clone size: NA
CDR3 protein: CASSVGAPGNEQFF; CDR3 DNA: TGTGCCAGCAGCGTAGGGGCCCCCGGGAATGAGCAGTTCTTC; V gene: TRBV9; D gene: NA; J gene: TRBJ2-1; clone size: NA
CDR3 protein: CASSSGLGNEQFF; CDR3 DNA: TGTGCCAGCAGTTCCGGACTGGGCAATGAGCAGTTCTTC; V gene: TRBV6-5; D gene: NA; J gene: TRBJ2-1; clone size: NA
CDR3 protein: CASSRTGVPYEQYF; CDR3 DNA: TGTGCCAGCAGTAGAACCGGGGTCCCCTACGAGCAGTACTTC; V gene: TRBV7-9; D gene: NA; J gene: TRBJ2-7; clone size: NA
CDR3 protein: CASRVLAGGRYEQYF; CDR3 DNA: TGTGCCAGCAGAGTACTAGCGGGAGGACGGTACGAGCAGTACTTC; V gene: TRBV6-5; D gene: TRBD2; J gene: TRBJ2-7; clone size: few
CDR3 protein: CASSLGPFNEQYF; CDR3 DNA: TGTGCCAGCAGCTTAGGTCCGTTTAACGAGCAGTACTTC; V gene: TRBV11-3; D gene: NA; J gene: TRBJ2-7; clone size: NA
CDR3 protein: CASSLRGALVSNEQFF; CDR3 DNA: TGTGCCAGCAGTTTACGGGGGGCCCTCGTAAGCAATGAGCAGTTCTTC; V gene: TRBV28; D gene: NA; J gene: TRBJ2-1; clone size: NA